This T cell receptor beta chain was identified during a study of CD8 T cells in Susac syndrome. High-throughput TCR beta sequencing covered peripheral CD8+ and CD4+ T cells. Purification of the CD8+ and CD4+ T cells relied on negative isolation, and TEMRA cells underwent FACS enrichment. With random hexamers, reverse transcription was performed on roughly 0.5 to 1 ug of RNA. It was immunoSEQ multiplex PCR that amplified TCR beta CDR3 across 54 Vbeta and 13 Jbeta. TCRdb re-called the immunoSEQ multiplex PCR reads through MiXCR, storing one row per CDR3 protein. The sample yields some 300,000 distinct CDR3 sequences, approximately 91% seen once. This CDR3 has 15 amino acids. The V gene's germline CDR1 is MDHEN and CDR2 SYDVKM. Losses at the gene ends were 5 bases for V and 5 bases for J; bases not matched to a gene: 8.

This receptor was identified in a human donor with multiple sclerosis. The source material was CD8+ T cells from PBMCs. The rearrangement joins TRBV28 to TRBJ1-5, with TRBD1 matching 8 bases. The CDR3 region is CASSLPGQGHQPQHF. The CDR3 nucleotides read TGTGCCAGCAGTCTCCCCGGACAGGGTCATCAGCCCCAGCATTTT.